The 10 T cell receptor beta chains below were found in one sample sequenced in a study of T cells in Graves' hyperthyroidism and ophthalmopathy. It was RNA transcripts that yielded the amplified TCR beta CDR3 regions. A set of HTBI primers served as the primers for a first-round RT-PCR of the TCR CDR3. One entry per CDR3 protein results from TCRdb running MiXCR on the multiplex PCR reads. The table records 500,000 to 650,000 distinct CDR3 sequences, around 43% of them present only once. The sequenced sample consisted of peripheral blood or thyroid tissue (not recorded which). These receptor sequences come from an adult woman with Graves' disease, either hyperthyroidism or ophthalmopathy (not recorded which).

Ten or more counts support this clonotype. V and J are TRBV7-3 and TRBJ1-1; D might be TRBD1 (6 bases). This CDR3 region has 15 residues. Trimming left V 4 bases short and J 1 base short, with 13 bases between. CDR1 and CDR2 (germline): SGHTA, FQGTGA. The CDR3 coding sequence is TGTGCCAGCAGCTATCCGGGACAACAGAACACTGAAGCTTTCTTT. This encodes CASSYPGQQNTEAFF.

This clonotype was recorded at least ten times. The V gene is TRBV9, the J gene TRBJ1-6; D is unresolved. This CDR3 has 15 amino acids. Germline assignment: CDR1 SGDLS and CDR2 YYNGEE. The ends were cut back, 0 bases at V and 8 bases at J, with 12 bases in the middle. The CDR3 loop is CASSVGVHVDSPLHF. CDR3 coding DNA: TGTGCCAGCAGCGTAGGTGTTCACGTTGATTCACCCCTCCACTTT.

On this clonotype itself: The CDR3 end shows no conserved phenylalanine or tryptophan, and so a read error is likely. The chain carries TRBV23-1 and TRBJ1-1, with 8 nucleotides matching TRBD1. TRBV23-1 is assigned to the ORF class and has an uncertain function. This CDR3 comprises 15 residues. Trimming cost V 4 bases and J 0 bases; bases outside gene matches: 4. The CDR3 loop reads CASSPQDRVNTEAFL. CDR3 DNA sequence: TGCGCCAGCAGTCCTCAGGACAGGGTGAACACTGAAGCTTTCCTT.

This rearrangement joins TRBV3-1 to TRBJ2-1; unclear D gene. V was clipped by 5 bases and J by 7 bases, with 9 bases between them. The CDR3 runs 12 residues. The germline CDR1 and CDR2 sequences are LGHDT and YNNKEL (reference sequence). CDR3: CASSNPRNEQFF. DNA of the CDR3: TGTGCCAGCAGCAACCCCAGGAATGAGCAGTTCTTC.

This clonotype was counted ten times or more. The chain is built from TRBV12-3 or TRBV12-4 and TRBJ2-2; no clear D gene. The CDR3 length is 14 residues. Deletions cut 3 bases from V and 6 bases from J, with 11 bases between. CDR3 region: CASSFIVAPGELFF. In nucleotides, the CDR3 is TGTGCCAGCAGTTTCATAGTGGCCCCCGGGGAGCTGTTTTTT.

The rearrangement uses TRBV11-2 and TRBJ1-2; 7 bases fit TRBD1. CDR3 length: 14 residues. Looked up from germline, CDR1 is SGHAT and CDR2 is FQNNGV. V gave up 6 bases and J gave up 5 bases; unmatched junction bases: 9. CDR3 residues: CASSSGDRVYGYTF. CDR3 coding DNA: TGTGCCAGCAGTTCCGGAGACAGGGTATATGGCTACACCTTC.

This clonotype was seen repeatedly, ten times or more. The J gene is TRBJ1-1, the V gene TRBV20-1, with D tentatively TRBD1 (5 bases). The ends were cut back, 6 bases at V and 1 base at J, with 12 bases in the middle. The CDR3 is 13 residues long. Germline lookup yields CDR1 DFQATT and CDR2 SNEGSKA (reference sequence). CDR3 DNA: TGCAGTGCGTGGGGACTCCAGAACACTGAAGCTTTCTTT. Translated: CSAWGLQNTEAFF.

This clonotype has a count of ten or more. V gene TRBV12-3 or TRBV12-4 combines with J gene TRBJ2-5, with 7 bases identical to TRBD2. The CDR3 covers 17 residues. V shed 0 bases, J shed 4 bases, and the junction held 11 bases outside the gene matches. Here the CDR3 DNA reads TGTGCCAGCAGTTTAGCGGCTAGCGGAAAAGGAGGAGAGACCCAGTACTTC. It translates to CASSLAASGKGGETQYF.

With respect to this clonotype: The junction departs from germline at one end; a sequencing error may be responsible. The chain couples TRBV20-1 to TRBJ1-6; 12 positions match TRBD1. The CDR3 extends over 15 amino acids. The germline V gene has CDR1 DFQATT and CDR2 SNEGSKA (reference sequence). CDR3 DNA sequence: TGCAGTGCTAGAGCCCTCGGGACAGGGGGCGGACCCCTCCACTTC. This translates into CSARALGTGGGPLHF.

Many counts were recorded for this clonotype. CDR3: CSARAPVQDEQYF. The CDR3 nucleotides are TGCAGTGCTAGAGCTCCTGTCCAGGACGAGCAGTACTTC. The rearrangement joins TRBV20-1 to TRBJ2-7; D gene uncertain. This CDR3 is 13 amino acids long. V was shortened by 1 base and J by 5 bases, with 12 bases between the two germline ends. Germline CDR1 reads DFQATT; CDR2 reads SNEGSKA (reference sequence).